This T cell receptor beta chain was found in a study of Tregs in tolerant kidney transplant recipients (dated by TCRdb to about 2019). With regard to the full study: TCRbeta sequencing was used in the study to identify donor-specific regulatory T cells before combined kidney and bone marrow transplantation, and the identified cells were then tracked after transplant.

Genomic DNA was extracted from sorted cells with the QIAGEN DNeasy Blood and Tissue Kit for TCRbeta CDR3 sequencing. High-throughput TCRbeta CDR3 sequencing, which included PCR amplification with bias correction and internal controls, was done commercially through immunoSEQ. As for the authors' bioinformatics: Unique productive TCRbeta sequences were defined by CDR3 nucleotide sequence where primers matched, and otherwise by CDR3 amino acid sequence together with Vbeta and Jbeta genes. As a correction for sorting error, sequences shared between sorted populations at a frequency ratio of 2:1 or less were discarded, and the remaining shared sequences were assigned to the higher population. Donor-reactive sequences were defined as at least 5-fold expanded in CFSE-low cells versus unstimulated cells, with frequency of at least 0.01% in CFSE-low cells. Repertoire divergence was quantified by Jensen-Shannon divergence calculated from the top 100 TCRbeta sequences ranked by frequency. For samples with multiple sequencing runs, sorting error was corrected separately for each run before the runs were pooled. The clones in this table, taken by TCRdb from immuneACCESS, are in-frame only. Not every clone is retained; where verified, under half of the shortfall comes from an unresolved V gene, and the cause of the rest is unknown. The V and J calls and clone size were taken over from that table, and D and trimming were inferred from the DNA. Across this sample there are 55,000 to 75,000 clones, with 87% seen only once. The ten largest clones capture 3.5% to 4% of the sample.

What the time point label conveys for this sample: 6 months after combined kidney and bone marrow transplant. Related donors were used in the transplants with nonmyeloablative bone marrow transplantation, and mixed chimerism was transient in the human trials. Unstimulated Tregs (CD4+CD25+CD127-), CD4+ non-Tregs (CD4+CD25-), CD4 and CD8 cells were FACS-sorted from thawed PBMCs. The patients were several recipients of combined kidney and bone marrow transplants from the ITN036ST trial, and samples were available only from these trial subjects. Healthy control blood was separated into PBMCs by Ficoll density gradient and cryopreserved, and patient PBMCs were collected both before and after transplant. The germline ends are 13 bases apart after V is trimmed by 6 bases and J by 5 bases. The CDR3 numbers 14 residues from cysteine through phenylalanine. The kept DNA is CDR3 alone, 42 bases in frame from the first base. Looking up the germline V gene yields CDR1 ENHRY and CDR2 SYGVKD.

Paper-wide results and their limitations: The most biologically relevant and donor-specific TCRbeta repertoire appeared to be identified by expanding Tregs with activated donor B cells. For some patients the PCR primers changed over time, which made it impossible to compare the samples from those patients at the nucleotide level. Because only a small number of patients were included, the study had limitations, and the results will need to be validated in larger populations as well as under other immunosuppression protocols. Biological reproducibility was not directly assessed, although technical replication error appeared to be minimal. Donor-specific Treg expansion was found to exceed global Treg expansion in tolerant patients, suggesting antigen-driven rather than nonspecific expansion.

Points on this clone: Its antigen is unknown. It has no much larger one-base neighbor in the sample; base qualities were not kept.

This material consisted of CD4+ T cells from blood (PBMCs), taken 6 months after the transplant. The V and J genes are TRBV10-3 and TRBJ2-2; TRBD2 is a possible D gene, resting on 5 matching bases. This sequence originates from a human patient who received a combined kidney and bone marrow transplant. After a transplant, the graft donor may have provided part of the T cells. The sequenced DNA: TGTGCCATCAGATGGACTGCCGGTACCGGGGAGCTGTTTTTT. Translation gives CAIRWTAGTGELFF.